The present T cell receptor (beta chain) was sequenced within a study of shared clonotypes between healthy human individuals. Recent vaccinations or acute infections were absent in the healthy HIV-negative adult donors. TCRdb keeps only in-frame clones here, not all; method: immunoSEQ multiplex PCR. The sample contains roughly 1,000,000 clones, 70% to 80% of which appear only once. This clone was seen only a few times. This receptor was obtained from a man aged 18 to 35 in good health. Some clones in this sample may be carry-over from other donors' samples. Sequences were obtained from memory CD4+ T cells from PBMCs. Subset given: CD45RA-negative fraction.

CDR3 coding DNA: TGTGCCTGGAGCCTAAAGGCCATCTACGAGCAGTACTTC. Its translation is CAWSLKAIYEQYF. This chain links TRBV30 with TRBJ2-7; no definite D call. V was trimmed by 3 bases and J by 3 bases, leaving 12 bases between them. The CDR3 extends over 13 amino acids. Per the germline V gene, CDR1 is GTSNPN and CDR2 is SVGIG (reference sequence).